A selection of T cell receptor beta chains follows, all from one sample in a study of shared clonotypes between healthy human individuals. The data were produced by immunoSEQ multiplex PCR, yet TCRdb's version contains in-frame clones alone and is incomplete. The sample records hundreds of thousands of clones, roughly 96% being singletons. Material: naive CD8+ T cells sorted from blood. Receptor source: a woman aged 25 to 39 in good health. Both conserved end residues are part of each CDR3. The D gene is left open where the match is weak. The size of a clone is reported for some rows only, either as once, few or many, or as a class for expanded clones.

abundance: -; v_gene: TRBV28; d_gene: -; j_gene: TRBJ2-1; CDR3aa: CASSPVVRVYNEQFF; CDR3nt: TGTGCCAGCAGTCCCGTGGTAAGGGTCTACAATGAGCAGTTCTTC
abundance: -; v_gene: TRBV7-9; d_gene: TRBD1; j_gene: TRBJ2-7; CDR3aa: CASSQEGQGVHEQYF; CDR3nt: TGTGCCAGCAGCCAAGAGGGACAGGGAGTCCACGAGCAGTACTTC
abundance: -; v_gene: TRBV6-5; d_gene: -; j_gene: TRBJ1-6; CDR3aa: CASSYGAQRSPLHF; CDR3nt: TGTGCCAGCAGTTACGGAGCCCAGCGGTCACCCCTCCACTTT
abundance: -; v_gene: TRBV10-2; d_gene: -; j_gene: TRBJ1-2; CDR3aa: CASSEIGWGGYTF; CDR3nt: TGCGCCAGCAGTGAGATAGGGTGGGGCGGCTACACCTTC
abundance: -; v_gene: TRBV7-9; d_gene: -; j_gene: TRBJ1-1; CDR3aa: CASSPWQGRNTEAFF; CDR3nt: TGTGCCAGCAGCCCGTGGCAGGGCAGGAACACTGAAGCTTTCTTT
abundance: -; v_gene: TRBV9; d_gene: -; j_gene: TRBJ2-7; CDR3aa: CASSGISSYEQYF; CDR3nt: TGTGCCAGCAGCGGGATTAGCTCCTACGAGCAGTACTTC
abundance: -; v_gene: TRBV12-5; d_gene: TRBD1; j_gene: TRBJ1-1; CDR3aa: CASQGARTEAFF; CDR3nt: TGTGCTAGTCAGGGGGCTAGGACTGAAGCTTTCTTT
abundance: -; v_gene: TRBV30; d_gene: -; j_gene: TRBJ2-1; CDR3aa: CAWSVQGHEQFF; CDR3nt: TGTGCCTGGAGTGTACAGGGTCATGAGCAGTTCTTC
abundance: -; v_gene: TRBV7-9; d_gene: TRBD2; j_gene: TRBJ2-1; CDR3aa: CASSRRSGSYNEQFF; CDR3nt: TGTGCCAGCAGCCGACGTAGCGGGTCCTACAATGAGCAGTTCTTC
abundance: -; v_gene: TRBV7-8; d_gene: TRBD2; j_gene: TRBJ2-7; CDR3aa: CASSLVGRAYEQYF; CDR3nt: TGTGCCAGCAGCTTAGTAGGGAGGGCCTACGAGCAGTACTTC
abundance: -; v_gene: TRBV20-1; d_gene: -; j_gene: TRBJ2-7; CDR3aa: CSASPPYEQYF; CDR3nt: TGCAGTGCTAGCCCACCCTACGAGCAGTACTTC
abundance: -; v_gene: TRBV28; d_gene: -; j_gene: TRBJ1-5; CDR3aa: CASSPAFRDGNQPQHF; CDR3nt: TGTGCCAGCAGTCCGGCCTTCCGGGACGGCAATCAGCCCCAGCATTTT
abundance: -; v_gene: TRBV10-3; d_gene: -; j_gene: TRBJ2-3; CDR3aa: CAISESTQEDRYTDTQYF; CDR3nt: TGTGCCATCAGTGAGTCGACTCAAGAGGACCGATACACAGATACGCAGTATTTT
abundance: -; v_gene: TRBV27; d_gene: TRBD1; j_gene: TRBJ1-2; CDR3aa: CASRTGEDYGYTF; CDR3nt: TGTGCCAGCAGAACAGGGGAGGACTATGGCTACACCTTC
abundance: -; v_gene: TRBV9; d_gene: -; j_gene: TRBJ1-5; CDR3aa: CASSSTNSNQPQHF; CDR3nt: TGTGCCAGCAGCTCCACCAATAGCAATCAGCCCCAGCATTTT
abundance: -; v_gene: TRBV4-2; d_gene: TRBD1; j_gene: TRBJ2-7; CDR3aa: CASSPLDRYYEQYF; CDR3nt: TGTGCCAGCAGCCCCCTGGACAGGTACTACGAGCAGTACTTC
abundance: -; v_gene: TRBV28; d_gene: -; j_gene: TRBJ1-5; CDR3aa: CASSFFSVLSSGNQPQHF; CDR3nt: TGTGCCAGCAGTTTCTTTTCGGTCCTCTCCTCAGGCAATCAGCCCCAGCATTTT
abundance: -; v_gene: TRBV27; d_gene: TRBD2; j_gene: TRBJ2-1; CDR3aa: CASRLAGAQNEQFF; CDR3nt: TGTGCCAGCAGACTAGCGGGAGCACAGAATGAGCAGTTCTTC
abundance: -; v_gene: TRBV5-6; d_gene: -; j_gene: TRBJ1-2; CDR3aa: CASSYSTAQDSYGYTF; CDR3nt: TGTGCCAGCAGCTATTCGACCGCCCAGGATAGTTATGGCTACACCTTC
abundance: -; v_gene: TRBV27; d_gene: -; j_gene: TRBJ1-4; CDR3aa: CASSSGNEKLFF; CDR3nt: TGTGCCAGCAGTTCAGGGAATGAAAAACTGTTTTTT
abundance: once; v_gene: TRBV15; d_gene: TRBD1; j_gene: TRBJ2-7; CDR3aa: CATSSRTGGVYEQYF; CDR3nt: TGTGCCACCAGCAGTCGGACAGGGGGCGTTTACGAGCAGTACTTC
abundance: -; v_gene: TRBV9; d_gene: TRBD2; j_gene: TRBJ2-7; CDR3aa: CASSVEGGGSYEQYF; CDR3nt: TGTGCCAGCAGCGTAGAGGGCGGGGGCTCCTACGAGCAGTACTTC
abundance: -; v_gene: TRBV19; d_gene: -; j_gene: TRBJ2-7; CDR3aa: CASSPRSTYEQYF; CDR3nt: TGTGCCAGTAGTCCCAGGTCGACCTACGAGCAGTACTTC